This TCR beta chain originates from a study of T cells in Graves' hyperthyroidism and ophthalmopathy. For the study at large: Initial diagnosis, before any treatment, was when peripheral blood was collected.

This clonotype was seen a few times. The CDR3 extends over 12 amino acids. Germline CDR1 is DFQATT and CDR2 is SNEGSKA (reference sequence). The V end was cut by 5 bases, the J end by 8 bases, with 12 bases between. From RNA transcripts, TCR beta CDR3 regions were amplified. The HTBI primer set served for first-round RT-PCR of the TCR CDR3. Using its own MiXCR run on the multiplex PCR reads, TCRdb lists one record per CDR3 protein. In the table there are 400,000 to 600,000 distinct CDR3 sequences, roughly 16% of which are singletons. The chain carries TRBV20-1 and TRBJ1-4, with unresolved D. Sequences were obtained from blood. This TCR was recovered from a woman aged 30 to 39 with Graves' ophthalmopathy. CDR3 residues: CSASPGSEKLFF. CDR3 DNA: TGCAGTGCTTCCCCCGGGAGCGAAAAACTGTTTTTT.